Following are 12 T cell receptor beta chains from one sample sequenced in a study of T cell responses to AZD1222 COVID-19 vaccine. Sequencing used immunoSEQ multiplex PCR; TCRdb keeps in-frame clones, though not all of them. Counted here are roughly 170,000 clones, about 90% occurring once; the ten biggest clones make up 0.45% to 0.55%. Sequenced here: peripheral blood, sampled on day 0 of AZD1222 vaccination. These receptor sequences come from an adult in good health.

This chain connects TRBV2 to TRBJ1-1; D is unclear. CDR1 SNHLY and CDR2 FYNNEI come from the germline V gene. Trimming cost V 5 bases and J 6 bases, with 7 bases left between them. The CDR3 runs 11 residues. DNA of the CDR3: TGTGCCAGCAGTAACTCTCCTGAAGCTTTCTTT. This translates into CASSNSPEAFF.

This chain uses TRBV7-9 with TRBJ2-1, with 7 bases aligning to TRBD1. CDR1 and CDR2 from the germline V gene are SEHNR and FQNEAQ (reference sequence). The CDR3 has 15 residues. The V gene end was trimmed by 6 bases and the J gene end by 8 bases; junction bases not matched to a gene: 13. The CDR3 coding sequence is TGTGCCAGCAGACCGGGACAGCTACTCTCCGATGAGCAGTTCTTC. It codes for CASRPGQLLSDEQFF.

CDR3 in amino acids: CATSTEGDPRNSEQFF. In DNA form, the CDR3 reads TGTGCCACCAGCACTGAAGGGGACCCTAGGAATAGTGAGCAGTTCTTC. The chain couples TRBV15 to TRBJ2-1, with D perhaps matching TRBD1 or TRBD2 (5 bases each). The CDR3 runs 16 residues. Between the trimmed V and J ends, which lost 4 bases and 9 bases, there was a span of 22 bases. Germline CDR1 reads LNHNV; CDR2 reads YYDKDF (reference sequence).

The J gene is TRBJ1-2, the V gene TRBV21-1; TRBD1, the table's D call, lacks a check against the DNA. TRBV21-1 is reported as a pseudogene. This CDR3 is built from 12 residues. DNA of the CDR3: TGTGCCAGCAGCACCCGACAGGACGGCTACACCTTC. Residues: CASSTRQDGYTF.

The chain couples TRBV24-1 to TRBJ2-7; D is perhaps TRBD1 or TRBD2 (5 bases each). Germline CDR1 is KGHDR and CDR2 is SFDVKD. This CDR3 comprises 16 residues. Between the trimmed V and J ends, which lost 7 bases and 2 bases, there was a span of 20 bases. The CDR3 reads CATSTSSGTEAYEQYF. CDR3 coding DNA: TGTGCCACCAGCACGTCCTCCGGGACGGAGGCCTACGAGCAGTACTTC.

This clone was recorded a few times. The gene calls are TRBV5-1 and TRBJ1-1; TRBD1 might be the D (6 bases). Germline V gives CDR1 SGHRS, CDR2 YFSETQ. The CDR3 is 15 amino acids. V gave up 3 bases and J gave up 4 bases, with 16 bases separating them. The chain's CDR3 is CASSSQGPRGTEAFF. The CDR3 DNA is TGCGCCAGCAGCTCACAGGGCCCACGGGGCACTGAAGCTTTCTTT.

This rearrangement joins TRBV5-8 to TRBJ2-3; 12 nucleotides align to TRBD2. Trimming at V came to 4 bases and at J to 13 bases, leaving 4 bases not matched to a gene. CDR3 length: 12 amino acids. In germline, CDR1 is SGHTS, CDR2 YDEGEE. CDR3 sequence: CASSPLAGGEYF. DNA for the CDR3: TGTGCCAGCAGCCCCCTAGCGGGAGGGGAGTATTTT.

The chain uses TRBV4-1 and TRBJ2-1; 14 bases align to TRBD2. J was trimmed by 0 bases and V by 3 bases; bases with no gene match: 7. The CDR3 consists of 19 residues. From germline, CDR1 is MGHRA and CDR2 YSYEKL. The CDR3 coding sequence is TGCGCCAGCAGCCAGGGGGGACTAGCGGGGGTTAGCTCCTACAATGAGCAGTTCTTC. It encodes CASSQGGLAGVSSYNEQFF.

The chain employs TRBV12-3 or TRBV12-4 and TRBJ2-5; D is unresolved. The V and J ends lost 3 bases and 1 base respectively, with 6 bases between them. CDR3 length: 13 residues. This chain's CDR3 is CASSFSAQETQYF. In DNA, the CDR3 is TGTGCCAGCAGTTTTTCTGCCCAAGAGACCCAGTACTTC.

The chain links TRBV12-3 or TRBV12-4 to TRBJ1-2, with TRBD1 as a possible D gene (5 bases). The V end lost 4 bases, the J end lost 3 bases, and 9 bases lay between the germline ends. The CDR3 length is 13 residues. In nucleotides, the CDR3 is TGTGCCAGCAGTTCTCCGGGGGACTATGGCTACACCTTC. Translated, it gives CASSSPGDYGYTF.

The chain recombines TRBV12-3 or TRBV12-4 with TRBJ2-7, with D uncertain. Trimming cost V 7 bases and J 2 bases, with 9 bases left between them. CDR3 length: 12 residues. Here the CDR3 reads CASTDGPYEQYF. CDR3 sequence (DNA): TGTGCCAGCACCGACGGTCCCTACGAGCAGTACTTC.

This rearrangement joins TRBV14 to TRBJ1-1; D is ambiguous. Germline V gives CDR1 SGHDN, CDR2 FVKESK. This CDR3 contains 15 residues. Trimming left V 4 bases short and J 0 bases short, with 12 bases between. The CDR3 loop is CASSLRELLNTEAFF. CDR3 coding DNA: TGTGCCAGCAGCCTACGCGAACTTCTGAACACTGAAGCTTTCTTT. The complete variable domain, with remaining parts taken from reference TRBV14 and TRBJ1-1, reads EAGVTQFPSHSVIEKGQTVTLRCDPISGHDNLYWYRRVMGKEIKFLLHFVKESKQDESGMPNNRFLAERTGGTYSTLKVQPAELEDSGVYFCASSLRELLNTEAFFGQGTRLTVV.